This T cell receptor (beta chain) appears in the sequencing data of a study of T cell clonotyping in hematopoietic cell transplantation (dated by TCRdb to the early 2020s). With regard to the full study: A total of 110 to 150 blood samples were collected in the study from roughly 33 consecutive transplant recipients and their related donors. Patients were recruited between late 2015 and January 2017 and followed until September 2020 or death.

According to the germline V gene (reference sequence), CDR1 reads GTSNPN and CDR2 reads SVGIG. Here V drops 7 bases and J drops 7 bases, and the junction holds 11 bases not matched to any gene. Taken from cysteine to phenylalanine, the CDR3 has 14 residues. Only CDR3 DNA remains: 42 bases, in frame from the first base. For TCR beta sequencing, blood samples came from the related transplant donors. Using Nuclei Lysis Solution, genomic DNA was extracted from unfractionated peripheral blood mononuclear cells that were either fresh or cryopreserved. The immunoSEQ assay, a bias-controlled multiplex PCR with V- and J-specific primers, was used to amplify TCR beta CDR3 regions from genomic DNA. A proprietary barcode and Illumina adapter sequences were added to the CDR3 amplicons in a second PCR step. An Illumina MiSeq instrument was used to sequence the CDR3 libraries. The paper's data handling went like this. Export and quality control were performed with immunoSEQ Analyzer 3.0, and downstream analyses were performed with R Bioconductor and Immunarch. Only productive rearrangements within the normalized downsampled data set were used in the calculation of repertoire metrics. Pathologically expanded clonotypes were defined as those larger than 5 templates in the normalized cohort. The Inverse Simpson Index served as the measure of repertoire diversity. CMV-specificity analyses were carried out on the non-normalized data set to capture all clonotypes. Held by TCRdb, this immuneACCESS table contains in-frame sequences only and omits some clones. Under half of the omission traces to an unresolved V gene where checked; the cause of the rest is unknown. V, J and clone size reflect that table, while D and trimming were determined from the DNA. In all, the sample holds 37,000 or so clones, and 88% of those were seen once. The ten most abundant clones make up about 2% of the sample.

What the research found in general, with its limitations: Recipient TCR diversity fell after transplant, with pathologically expanded clonotypes rising progressively from day 30 to day 180. Overlap with donor repertoires was found for only a small fraction of recipient repertoires, with over 97% found to appear de novo at the given depth. Donor and pretransplant recipient Inverse Simpson Index values predicted broader posttransplant TCR repertoire diversity. The sample size was limited, and CD4 and CD8 repertoire contributions could not be separated because cells were not sorted.

Of note for this clone: The antigen it recognizes is unknown. No base qualities exist here, and no much larger clone lies one base off it.

The rearranged chain carries TRBV30 and TRBJ1-4; TRBD1 aligns with 8 central bases. The sample taken for sequencing was peripheral blood mononuclear cells. The sequence was collected from a woman aged 40 to 50 in good health. Some clones in this sample may be carry-over from other donors' samples. The CDR3 loop reads CAFDRGRGAEKLFF. The DNA reads as follows: TGTGCCTTTGACAGGGGCAGAGGGGCTGAAAAACTGTTTTTT.